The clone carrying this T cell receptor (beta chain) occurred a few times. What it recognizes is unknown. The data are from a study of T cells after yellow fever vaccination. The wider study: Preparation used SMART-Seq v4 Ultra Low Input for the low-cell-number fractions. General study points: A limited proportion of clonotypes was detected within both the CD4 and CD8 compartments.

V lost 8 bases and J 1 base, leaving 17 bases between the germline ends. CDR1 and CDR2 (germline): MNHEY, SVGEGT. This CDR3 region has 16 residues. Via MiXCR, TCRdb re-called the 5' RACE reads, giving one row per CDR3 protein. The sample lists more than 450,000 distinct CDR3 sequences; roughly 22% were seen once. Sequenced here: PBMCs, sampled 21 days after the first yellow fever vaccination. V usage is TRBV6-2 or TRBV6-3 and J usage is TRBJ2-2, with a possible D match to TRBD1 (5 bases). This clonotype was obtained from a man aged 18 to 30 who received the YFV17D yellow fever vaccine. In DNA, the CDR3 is TGTGCCAGCCAACAACGGACACTTATGAACACCGGGGAGCTGTTTTTT. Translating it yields CASQQRTLMNTGELFF.